The 10 T cell receptor beta chains reported below all come from one sample, sequenced in a study of glioma-infiltrating T cells after dendritic cell vaccination. Time point in this sample: after dendritic cell vaccination, including at tumor progression/relapse. Clones were read by immunoSEQ multiplex PCR, and TCRdb kept only the in-frame ones, dropping some. The sample has 99,000 or so clones; around 80% are singletons. Sample: blood, taken after dendritic cell vaccination. These receptors all come from a human donor with glioblastoma.

Comments on this clone: Within the sample, other DNA sequences also encode this same CDR3. This chain joins TRBV10-2 and TRBJ2-7; D is perhaps TRBD1 (5 bases). V was pared by 6 bases and J by 2 bases, with 11 bases between. The V gene's germline CDR1 is WSHSY and CDR2 SAAADI. This CDR3 contains 13 residues. CDR3 coding DNA: TGCGCCAGCAGGCCCAGGGCCCCCTACGAGCAGTACTTC. Its protein product is CASRPRAPYEQYF.

The chain joins TRBV29-1 to TRBJ2-3; weak D call: TRBD2 (7 bases). Trimming took off 4 bases at V and 8 bases at J, with 16 bases between the two ends. CDR3 length: 13 residues. The germline gives CDR1 SQVTM, CDR2 ANQGSEA. The CDR3 reads CSVAVGRGGTQYF. Written as DNA, the CDR3 is TGCAGCGTTGCAGTGGGAAGGGGGGGTACGCAGTATTTT.

The V gene is TRBV27, the J gene TRBJ1-1, with 8 bases matching TRBD1. The CDR3 totals 14 residues. V shed 3 bases and J 4 bases; nucleotides not matched to a gene: 4. Germline CDR1 is MNHEY and CDR2 is SMNVEV (reference sequence). CDR3 protein: CASSFRGRGTEAFF. In nucleotides, the CDR3 is TGTGCCAGCAGTTTCAGGGGGCGCGGCACTGAAGCTTTCTTT.

The V call is TRBV30, the J call TRBJ2-3; TRBD2 aligns across 10 bases. CDR1 is GTSNPN, CDR2 SVGIG, per germline (reference sequence). The CDR3 covers 15 residues. CDR3 sequence reads: CAIISLAGVTDTQYF. DNA for the CDR3: TGTGCTATCATCTCCCTAGCGGGAGTTACAGATACGCAGTATTTT.

The chain has TRBV6-1 and TRBJ1-2; 11 positions match TRBD1. The CDR3 has 14 residues. With V trimmed by 8 bases and J by 4 bases, 6 bases remained unmatched. The V gene's germline CDR1 is MNHNS and CDR2 SASEGT. Written as DNA, the CDR3 is TGTGCCAGCGCCGGGACAGGGGGGGTCTATGGCTACACCTTC. Its protein product is CASAGTGGVYGYTF.

The CDR3 protein is CASSNSGAPLNEQFF. DNA of the CDR3: TGTGCCAGCTCCAATAGCGGGGCCCCCCTCAATGAGCAGTTCTTC. The chain joins TRBV18 to TRBJ2-1; 8 bases line up with TRBD2. The germline CDR1 and CDR2 sequences are KGHSH and LQKENI. The CDR3 runs to 15 residues. With V trimmed by 6 bases and J by 6 bases, 10 bases remained unmatched.

The chain links TRBV5-1 to TRBJ2-7; TRBD2 agrees at 8 bases. V lost 4 bases to trimming and J lost 2 bases; unmatched junction nucleotides: 14. Looked up from germline, CDR1 is SGHRS and CDR2 is YFSETQ. The CDR3 is made up of 17 amino acids. CDR3 residues: CASSRPGVAGWTYEQYF. As DNA, the CDR3 is TGCGCCAGCAGCAGACCTGGAGTAGCGGGGTGGACCTACGAGCAGTACTTC.

The chain couples TRBV2 to TRBJ1-4; TRBD1 aligns across 12 bases. CDR1 is SNHLY, CDR2 FYNNEI, per germline. V lost 7 bases to trimming and J lost 7 bases; unmatched junction nucleotides: 7. This CDR3 is 15 amino acids long. The CDR3 region is CASKEGQGAREKLFF. As DNA, the CDR3 is TGTGCCAGCAAGGAGGGACAGGGGGCTCGTGAAAAACTGTTTTTT.

The chain carries TRBV30 and TRBJ1-1, with 8 bases aligning to TRBD1. Germline V gene lookup returns CDR1 GTSNPN and CDR2 SVGIG (reference sequence). V gave up 3 bases and J gave up 5 bases; unmatched junction bases: 5. The CDR3 covers 13 residues. CDR3 protein: CAWSRTGRTEAFF. In nucleotides, the CDR3 is TGTGCCTGGAGCAGGACAGGGAGGACTGAAGCTTTCTTT.

The chain combines TRBV2 with TRBJ2-7; perhaps TRBD1 as D (6 bases). V gave up 6 bases and J gave up 6 bases, with 21 bases separating them. Germline CDR1 reads SNHLY; CDR2 reads FYNNEI. The CDR3 totals 15 residues. The CDR3 is CASRKGQGKGGEQYF. The DNA for the CDR3 is TGTGCCAGCAGGAAGGGGCAGGGGAAAGGGGGCGAGCAGTACTTC.